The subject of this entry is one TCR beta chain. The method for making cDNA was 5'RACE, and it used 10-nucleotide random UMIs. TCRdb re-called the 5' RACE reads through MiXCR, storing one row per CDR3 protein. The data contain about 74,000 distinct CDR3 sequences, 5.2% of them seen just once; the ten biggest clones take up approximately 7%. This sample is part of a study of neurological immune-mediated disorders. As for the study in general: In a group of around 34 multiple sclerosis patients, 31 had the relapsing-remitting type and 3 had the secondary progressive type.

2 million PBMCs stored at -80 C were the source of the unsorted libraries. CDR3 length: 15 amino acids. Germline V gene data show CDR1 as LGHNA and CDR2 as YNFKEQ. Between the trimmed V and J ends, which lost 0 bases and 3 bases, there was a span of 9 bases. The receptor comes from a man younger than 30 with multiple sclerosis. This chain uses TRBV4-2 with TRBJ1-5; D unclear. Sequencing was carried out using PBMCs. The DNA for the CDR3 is TGTGCCAGCAGCCAAGACTCGGGCTTCAATCAGCCCCAGCATTTT. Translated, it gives CASSQDSGFNQPQHF.